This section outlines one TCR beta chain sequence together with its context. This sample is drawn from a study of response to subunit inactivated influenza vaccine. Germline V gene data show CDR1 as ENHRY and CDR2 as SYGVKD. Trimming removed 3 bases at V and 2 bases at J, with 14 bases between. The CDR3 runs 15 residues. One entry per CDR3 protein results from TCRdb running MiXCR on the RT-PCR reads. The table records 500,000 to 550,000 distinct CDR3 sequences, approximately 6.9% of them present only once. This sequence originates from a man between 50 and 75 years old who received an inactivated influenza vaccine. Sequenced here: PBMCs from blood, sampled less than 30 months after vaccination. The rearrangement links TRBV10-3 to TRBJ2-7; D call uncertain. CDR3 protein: CAISDVLGHAYEQYF. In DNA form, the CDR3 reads TGTGCCATCAGTGATGTTTTGGGTCATGCCTACGAGCAGTACTTC.